This TCR beta chain was identified during a study of shared clonotypes between healthy human individuals. At the level of the study: Three plates each covered CD4 naive and memory; CD8 naive two, CD8 memory one.

Repertoires were generated with immunoSEQ multiplex PCR, while TCRdb's copy carries only in-frame clones and drops some. Here the sample spans about 990,000 clones, about 80% being singletons. This clone was detected ten times or more. Unmatched junction bases numbered 9, after V lost 6 bases and J lost 3 bases. From germline, CDR1 is KGHSH and CDR2 LQKENI. The CDR3 totals 16 residues. V and J are TRBV18 and TRBJ1-3; 9 bases match TRBD1. This clonotype was obtained from a man aged 18 to 30 in good health. Some clones in this sample may be carry-over from other donors' samples. Material: memory CD4+ T cells from PBMCs. Subset in this sample: CD45RA-negative fraction. CDR3 in DNA: TGTGCCAGCTCGGACAAAAGGGACAGGGTTGGAAACACCATATATTTT. Its translation is CASSDKRDRVGNTIYF.